The 13 T cell receptor beta chains presented below share a single source sample, sequenced in a study of cytomegalovirus exposure and HLA in healthy donors. A multiplex PCR was run with 60 Vbeta primers and 13 Jbeta primers. Sequencing was performed with immunoSEQ multiplex PCR; in TCRdb, only in-frame clones are kept and a portion is missing. Here the sample spans 150,000 to 180,000 clones, around 75% being singletons. The sample taken for sequencing was PBMCs. These receptor sequences come from a man aged 25 to 40 in good health and CMV-seropositive.

This clone was observed once. Additional DNA sequences in this sample encode the identical CDR3. The chain has TRBV9 and TRBJ2-3; 7 bases are shared with TRBD2. CDR1 is SGDLS, CDR2 YYNGEE, per germline. There are 15 residues in the CDR3. V shed 2 bases, J shed 0 bases, and the junction held 3 bases outside the gene matches. CDR3 sequence reads: CASSVSGISTDTQYF. The CDR3 nucleotides read TGTGCCAGCAGCGTGAGCGGGATAAGCACAGATACGCAGTATTTT.

The chain links TRBV5-6 to TRBJ1-4; D gene unclear. Germline CDR1 reads SGHDT; CDR2 reads YYEEEE. The V end lost 0 bases, the J end lost 4 bases, and 4 bases lay between the germline ends. The CDR3 has 13 residues. CDR3 loop: CASSLAGNEKLFF. The CDR3, as DNA: TGTGCCAGCAGCTTGGCGGGTAATGAAAAACTGTTTTTT.

The chain links TRBV10-2 to TRBJ2-1, with no clear D. The ends were cut back, 3 bases at V and 13 bases at J, with 13 bases in the middle. The CDR3 is 12 residues long. The germline gives CDR1 WSHSY, CDR2 SAAADI. CDR3 protein: CASSERRVSQFF. CDR3 nucleotides: TGCGCCAGCAGTGAACGACGGGTGAGTCAGTTCTTC.

The CDR3 bases are TGTGCCAGCACCCCCCCTCCGGGACAGGGAAGTACTGAGCAGTTCTTC. Translating it yields CASTPPPGQGSTEQFF. The rearrangement uses TRBV28 and TRBJ2-1; 9 bases line up with TRBD1. The CDR3 extends over 16 amino acids. J was trimmed by 9 bases and V by 7 bases; bases with no gene match: 16. CDR1 and CDR2 (germline): MDHEN, SYDVKM.

The rearrangement links TRBV5-1 to TRBJ1-1, with 9 bases that match TRBD1. This CDR3 spans 11 amino acids. Germline lookup yields CDR1 SGHRS and CDR2 YFSETQ. The V gene end was trimmed by 7 bases and the J gene end by 11 bases; junction bases not matched to a gene: 6. CDR3 sequence reads: CASRDREGAFF. In nucleotides, the CDR3 is TGCGCCAGCCGGGACAGGGAGGGGGCTTTCTTT.

The J gene is TRBJ2-6, the V gene TRBV5-6; the D gene is possibly TRBD1 (5 bases). The CDR3 spans 16 residues. Trimming left V 0 bases short and J 0 bases short, with 7 bases between. Per the germline V gene, CDR1 is SGHDT and CDR2 is YYEEEE. Here the CDR3 DNA reads TGTGCCAGCAGCTTGGGACAGATCTCTGGGGCCAACGTCCTGACTTTC. Its protein product is CASSLGQISGANVLTF.

CDR3 bases: TGTGCCAGCAGTTACCGGGACACCACAGATACGCAGTATTTT. This translates into CASSYRDTTDTQYF. V gene TRBV6-6 combines with J gene TRBJ2-3, with D possibly matching TRBD1 (6 bases). The germline CDR1 and CDR2 sequences are MNHNY and SVGAGI (reference sequence). V lost 2 bases to trimming and J lost 2 bases, with 8 bases between them. The CDR3 loop spans 14 amino acids.

The gene calls are TRBV6-1 and TRBJ2-1, with 12 bases matching TRBD1. This CDR3 has 14 residues. The trim removed 5 bases at V and 6 bases at J, leaving 2 bases unmatched. Germline-derived CDR1 and CDR2 are MNHNS and SASEGT. The CDR3 DNA is TGTGCCAGCAGTCCGGGACAGGGGGCCAATGAGCAGTTCTTC. This encodes CASSPGQGANEQFF.

The chain recombines TRBV5-4 with TRBJ1-1; TRBD1 might be the D (6 bases). Trimming cost V 4 bases and J 0 bases, with 13 bases left between them. Germline V lookup: CDR1 SGHNT, CDR2 YYREEE (reference sequence). The CDR3 has 15 residues. For the CDR3, the DNA is TGTGCCAGCAGCCTAATGGGGGCATTGAACACTGAAGCTTTCTTT. Protein: CASSLMGALNTEAFF. The variable domain in full, with the rest retrieved from reference TRBV5-4 and TRBJ1-1, is ETGVTQSPTHLIKTRGQQVTLRCSSQSGHNTVSWYQQALGQGPQFIFQYYREEENGRGNFPPRFSGLQFPNYSSELNVNALELDDSALYLCASSLMGALNTEAFFGQGTRLTVV.

This clone was seen a handful of times. The rearrangement links TRBV7-3 to TRBJ2-7; 12 bases map to TRBD2. CDR3 length: 15 residues. Trimming at V came to 5 bases and at J to 6 bases, leaving 8 bases not matched to a gene. Germline CDR1 and CDR2: SGHTA and FQGTGA. CDR3 amino acids: CASSTSSGGAVEQYF. CDR3 coding DNA: TGTGCCAGCAGCACCTCTAGCGGGGGGGCCGTCGAGCAGTACTTC. Full variable domain (remainder filled in from reference TRBV7-3 and TRBJ2-7): GAGVSQTPSNKVTEKGKYVELRCDPISGHTALYWYRQSLGQGPEFLIYFQGTGAADDSGLPNDRFFAVRPEGSVSTLKIQRTERGDSAVYLCASSTSSGGAVEQYFGPGTRLTVT.

This clone occurred once. V usage is TRBV5-4 and J usage is TRBJ1-4, with D unclear. The ends were cut back, 4 bases at V and 4 bases at J, with 17 bases in the middle. CDR1 and CDR2 from the germline V gene are SGHNT and YYREEE (reference sequence). The CDR3 length is 16 residues. This CDR3 is CASSPSLTGRNEKLFF. The CDR3 bases are TGTGCCAGCAGCCCGTCTCTTACGGGTCGTAATGAAAAACTGTTTTTT.

This clone appeared once. J is TRBJ1-5 and V is TRBV11-2; D is uncertain. The germline V gene has CDR1 SGHAT and CDR2 FQNNGV. Deletions cut 1 base from V and 3 bases from J, with 10 bases between. This CDR3 is built from 15 residues. CDR3 sequence (DNA): TGTGCCAGCAGCTTAGGGCAGGCTCCCAATCAGCCCCAGCATTTT. Amino acids: CASSLGQAPNQPQHF.

This clone was seen just once. The chain carries TRBV5-1 and TRBJ1-3; no clear D. Germline V CDR1 and CDR2: SGHRS, YFSETQ. The germline V and J ends were trimmed by 1 base and 0 bases, with 8 bases remaining between them. This CDR3 is 15 amino acids long. The CDR3 sequence: CASSLSVLSGNTIYF. For the CDR3, the DNA is TGCGCCAGCAGCTTGTCAGTGCTCTCTGGAAACACCATATATTTT. Looking up the rest from reference TRBV5-1 and TRBJ1-3 gives the full variable domain: KAGVTQTPRYLIKTRGQQVTLSCSPISGHRSVSWYQQTPGQGLQFLFEYFSETQRNKGNFPGRFSGRQFSNSRSEMNVSTLELGDSALYLCASSLSVLSGNTIYFGEGSWLTVV.